This TCR beta chain was documented in a study of regulatory T cells in long-lasting Graves disease. The CDR3 consists of 13 residues. The ends were cut back, 2 bases at V and 6 bases at J, with 10 bases in the middle. Germline V gene sequence: CDR1 SGHDN, CDR2 FVKESK. This clonotype was seen repeatedly, ten times or more. Described time point: newly diagnosed GD, antithyroid drugs for less than 3 months. The TCR library was made from RNA that had been extracted from PBMCs in TRIzol. Arm-PCR of CDR3 regions and iRepertoire HTBI primers were the basis on which TCR beta libraries were built. TCRdb re-called the multiplex PCR reads through MiXCR, storing one row per CDR3 protein. This table holds 350,000 to 450,000 distinct CDR3 sequences, under 15% found once. These same data were also listed under a study on T cells in Graves' hyperthyroidism and ophthalmopathy.

This TCR derives from a woman aged 25 to 39 with Graves disease. The source material was peripheral blood mononuclear cells (PBMCs), sampled at new diagnosis, from a patient treated with antithyroid drugs. The gene calls are TRBV14 and TRBJ1-2, with D hard to call. DNA for the CDR3: TGTGCCAGCAGCCAAACCTACTTCAATGGCTACACCTTC. Residues: CASSQTYFNGYTF.